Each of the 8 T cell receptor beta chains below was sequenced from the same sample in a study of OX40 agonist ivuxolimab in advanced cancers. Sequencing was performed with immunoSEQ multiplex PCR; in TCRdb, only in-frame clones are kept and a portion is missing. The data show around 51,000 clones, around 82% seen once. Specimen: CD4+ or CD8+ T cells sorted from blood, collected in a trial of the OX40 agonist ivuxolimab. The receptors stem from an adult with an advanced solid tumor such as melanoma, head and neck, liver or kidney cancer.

The CDR3 region has the DNA TGTGCCACCGACCCGGGACTAGCGAATCGCAGAAACACCGGGGAGCTGTTTTTT. Protein product: CATDPGLANRRNTGELFF. The rearrangement joins TRBV19 to TRBJ2-2; TRBD2 agrees at 10 bases. In germline, CDR1 is LNHDA, CDR2 SQIVND (reference sequence). CDR3 length equals 18 residues. Trimming cost V 10 bases and J 2 bases; bases outside gene matches: 16.

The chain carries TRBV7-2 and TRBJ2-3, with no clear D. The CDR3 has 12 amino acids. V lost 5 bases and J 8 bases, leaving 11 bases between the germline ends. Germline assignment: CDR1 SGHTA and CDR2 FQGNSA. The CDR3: CASSNSGATQYF. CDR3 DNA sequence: TGTGCCAGCAGCAATAGTGGTGCTACGCAGTATTTT. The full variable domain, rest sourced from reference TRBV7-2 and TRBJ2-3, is GAGVSQSPSNKVTEKGKDVELRCDPISGHTALYWYRQSLGQGLEFLIYFQGNSAPDKSGLPSDRFSAERTGGSVSTLTIQRTQQEDSAVYLCASSNSGATQYFGPGTRLTVL.

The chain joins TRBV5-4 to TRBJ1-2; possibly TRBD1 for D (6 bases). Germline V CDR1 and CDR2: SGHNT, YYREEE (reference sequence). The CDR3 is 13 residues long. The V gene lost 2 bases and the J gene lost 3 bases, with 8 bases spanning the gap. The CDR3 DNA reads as TGTGCCAGCAGCTTTGGGGGCGACTATGGCTACACCTTC. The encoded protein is CASSFGGDYGYTF.

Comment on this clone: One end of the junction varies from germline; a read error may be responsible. CDR3 sequence: CASSPEWNSEAFF. The CDR3 nucleotides are TGTGCCAGCAGCCCAGAATGGAACTCTGAAGCTTTCTTT. The chain is built from TRBV11-2 and TRBJ1-1; D gene uncertain. CDR3 size: 13 residues. The germline V gene has CDR1 SGHAT and CDR2 FQNNGV.

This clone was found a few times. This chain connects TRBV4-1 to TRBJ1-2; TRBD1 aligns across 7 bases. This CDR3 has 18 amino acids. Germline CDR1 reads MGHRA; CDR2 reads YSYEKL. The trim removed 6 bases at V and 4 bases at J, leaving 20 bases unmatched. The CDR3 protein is CASRRVGQARRLGYGYTF. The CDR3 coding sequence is TGCGCCAGCAGACGCGTAGGACAGGCGAGGAGGTTAGGCTATGGCTACACCTTC.

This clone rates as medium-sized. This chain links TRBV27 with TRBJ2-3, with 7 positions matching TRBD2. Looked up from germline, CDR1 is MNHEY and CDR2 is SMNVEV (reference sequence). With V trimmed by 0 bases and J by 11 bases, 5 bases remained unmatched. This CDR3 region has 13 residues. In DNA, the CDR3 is TGTGCCAGCAGTTTATCTGGACTAGATGGGCAGTATTTT. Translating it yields CASSLSGLDGQYF.

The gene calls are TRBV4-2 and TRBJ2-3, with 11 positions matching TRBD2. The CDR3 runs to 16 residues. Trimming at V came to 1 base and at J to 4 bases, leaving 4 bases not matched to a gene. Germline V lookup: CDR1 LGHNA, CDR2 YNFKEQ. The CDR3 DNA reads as TGTGCCAGCAGCCAAGCAATAGCGGGAGGGGCAGATACGCAGTATTTT. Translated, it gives CASSQAIAGGADTQYF.

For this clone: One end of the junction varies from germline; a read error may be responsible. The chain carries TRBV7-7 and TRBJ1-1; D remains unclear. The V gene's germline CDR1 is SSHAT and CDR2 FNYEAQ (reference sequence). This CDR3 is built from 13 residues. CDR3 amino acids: CASSLEANTEAFF. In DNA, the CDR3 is TGTGCTAGCAGCTTAGAGGCTAACACTGAAGCTTTCTTT.